What follows is one TCR beta chain and its context. CDR3 length: 13 residues. Trimming removed 5 bases at V and 8 bases at J, with 15 bases between. Germline CDR1 reads GTSNPN; CDR2 reads SVGIG (reference sequence). The table came from immunoSEQ multiplex PCR; TCRdb's copy has only in-frame clones and leaves some out. The table lists roughly 40,000 clones, 80% to 95% of them singletons. This sample is drawn from a study of T cell changes during pregnancy in multiple sclerosis. The TCR comes from a female donor with multiple sclerosis, enrolled in a pregnancy study. The chain combines TRBV30 with TRBJ1-4; D is unclear. Sequenced material: CD4+ T cells from peripheral blood mononuclear cells, taken in the third trimester of pregnancy. CDR3 residues: CAWAVGSGEKLFF. CDR3 DNA: TGTGCCTGGGCCGTTGGGTCAGGCGAAAAACTGTTTTTT.